Below, 18 T cell receptor beta chains from the same sample are listed, as sequenced in a study of T cell clonotyping in hematopoietic cell transplantation. The repertoire was sequenced with immunoSEQ multiplex PCR; TCRdb's copy has only in-frame clones and lacks some. This table has 25,000 to 35,000 clones, under 97% appearing once. Source material: peripheral blood mononuclear cells. Source of these receptors: a man in his forties or fifties in good health. Some clones in this sample may be carry-over from other donors' samples.

The chain joins TRBV6-5 to TRBJ2-7, with 8 bases aligning to TRBD2. The CDR3 loop spans 15 amino acids. The germline V gene encodes CDR1 MNHEY and CDR2 SVGAGI. V shed 7 bases and J 2 bases; nucleotides not matched to a gene: 10. The CDR3 protein is CASTQEAGGAYEQYF. The CDR3 nucleotides are TGTGCCAGCACTCAGGAGGCGGGGGGAGCCTACGAGCAGTACTTC.

V gene TRBV7-9 combines with J gene TRBJ1-2, with a tentative D call TRBD1 (6 bases). CDR3 size: 17 residues. The germline V gene encodes CDR1 SEHNR and CDR2 FQNEAQ (reference sequence). V was clipped by 2 bases and J by 6 bases, with 22 bases between them. The CDR3 DNA follows: TGTGCCAGCAGCTTAAATGGAGGAGACAGGTTTCGCAATGGCTACACCTTC. Translating gives CASSLNGGDRFRNGYTF. The full variable domain, rest sourced from reference TRBV7-9 and TRBJ1-2, is DTGVSQNPRHKITKRGQNVTFRCDPISEHNRLYWYRQTLGQGPEFLTYFQNEAQLEKSRLLSDRFSAERPKGSFSTLEIQRTEQGDSAMYLCASSLNGGDRFRNGYTFGSGTRLTVV.

V gene TRBV28 combines with J gene TRBJ2-2; D gene uncertain. Germline values: CDR1 MDHEN, CDR2 SYDVKM. V dropped 6 bases and J dropped 2 bases, with 13 bases sitting between them. This CDR3 region has 15 residues. DNA of the CDR3: TGTGCCAGCAGACGCCCTCCTACCAACACCGGGGAGCTGTTTTTT. This encodes CASRRPPTNTGELFF. The variable domain in full, completed from reference TRBV28 and TRBJ2-2, reads DVKVTQSSRYLVKRTGEKVFLECVQDMDHENMFWYRQDPGLGLRLIYFSYDVKMKEKGDIPEGYSVSREKKERFSLILESASTNQTSMYLCASRRPPTNTGELFFGEGSRLTVL.

This rearrangement joins TRBV11-2 to TRBJ2-7, with 7 bases fitting TRBD2. The length of the CDR3 is 15 residues. The germline CDR1 and CDR2 sequences are SGHAT and FQNNGV. Trimming removed 4 bases from V and 2 bases from J; junction bases left unmatched: 8. The DNA of the CDR3 is TGTGCCAGCAGCTCCGAAGCGGGGTTGCCCTACGAGCAGTACTTC. Its protein product is CASSSEAGLPYEQYF.

The chain recombines TRBV29-1 with TRBJ1-4, with 7 bases fitting TRBD1. Germline CDR1 SQVTM, CDR2 ANQGSEA. Trimming cost V 5 bases and J 0 bases; bases outside gene matches: 9. The CDR3 runs to 16 residues. The CDR3 DNA sequence: TGCAGCGTTATAAGTGACAGGGTCGCAACTAATGAAAAACTGTTTTTT. It encodes CSVISDRVATNEKLFF.

J is TRBJ2-3 and V is TRBV2; no clear D gene. The germline V and J ends were trimmed by 6 bases and 0 bases, with 4 bases remaining between them. This CDR3 is 12 amino acids long. Germline-derived CDR1 and CDR2 are SNHLY and FYNNEI. The DNA for the CDR3 is TGTGCCAGCAGGGGAAGCACAGATACGCAGTATTTT. This sequence encodes CASRGSTDTQYF.

V usage is TRBV25-1 and J usage is TRBJ2-7; D might be TRBD1 (6 bases). Germline-derived CDR1 and CDR2 are MGHDK and SYGVNS. With 3 bases removed from V and 7 bases from J, the gap between germline ends came to 7 bases. The CDR3 is made up of 11 amino acids. CDR3 nucleotide sequence: TGTGCCAGCAGTGAGGGGGCAGAGCAGTACTTC. This sequence encodes CASSEGAEQYF.

The chain combines TRBV27 with TRBJ2-7; 10 positions agree with TRBD1. Losses at the gene ends were 1 base for V and 3 bases for J; bases not matched to a gene: 9. Germline-derived CDR1 and CDR2 are MNHEY and SMNVEV (reference sequence). This CDR3 has 17 amino acids. In DNA form, the CDR3 reads TGTGCCAGCAGTTTATTCACCCCGGGACAGGGGAACTACGAGCAGTACTTC. Translation: CASSLFTPGQGNYEQYF.

The chain has TRBV14 and TRBJ1-1; D gene uncertain. CDR1 and CDR2 (germline): SGHDN, FVKESK. Trimming took 1 base from V and 2 from J, leaving 11 bases between them. CDR3 length: 15 residues. CDR3 protein: CASSQGRGSNTEAFF. As DNA, the CDR3 is TGTGCCAGCAGCCAAGGGCGGGGATCAAACACTGAAGCTTTCTTT.

This chain uses TRBV7-6 with TRBJ1-3; 9 bases are shared with TRBD1. The CDR3 extends over 13 amino acids. Germline V lookup: CDR1 SGHVS, CDR2 FNYEAQ. The J segment lost 8 bases and the V segment lost 3 bases, leaving 2 bases of the junction unmatched. The CDR3 nucleotides read TGTGCCAGCAGCTTGGGACAGGGTTACACCATATATTTT. Translation: CASSLGQGYTIYF.

The chain employs TRBV9 and TRBJ2-3; D not resolved. Germline values: CDR1 SGDLS, CDR2 YYNGEE. This CDR3 has 12 amino acids. Trimming pared 0 bases from V and 3 bases from J, leaving 2 bases between. The DNA of the CDR3 is TGTGCCAGCAGCGTAGGAACAGATACGCAGTATTTT. Protein: CASSVGTDTQYF. Full variable domain (outside the CDR3, taken from reference TRBV9 and TRBJ2-3): DSGVTQTPKHLITATGQRVTLRCSPRSGDLSVYWYQQSLDQGLQFLIQYYNGEERAKGNILERFSAQQFPDLHSELNLSSLELGDSALYFCASSVGTDTQYFGPGTRLTVL.

The chain uses TRBV4-1 and TRBJ1-6, with D perhaps matching TRBD1 (6 bases). From germline, CDR1 is MGHRA and CDR2 YSYEKL. The CDR3 covers 13 residues. V lost 6 bases, J lost 7 bases, and 10 bases lay in between. The CDR3: CASSRDTNSPLHF. CDR3 DNA sequence: TGCGCCAGCAGTCGGGACACCAATTCACCCCTCCACTTT.

There are a few counts of this clone. This sequence joins TRBV6-1 and TRBJ1-5; D may be TRBD1 (6 bases). The CDR3 runs to 13 residues. CDR1 MNHNS and CDR2 SASEGT come from the germline V gene. Deletions cut 3 bases from V and 5 bases from J, with 8 bases between. The CDR3 DNA reads TGTGCCAGCAGTGAGGGGGCGCATCAGCCCCAGCATTTT. Encoded protein: CASSEGAHQPQHF.

This chain uses TRBV30 with TRBJ2-7; D is undetermined. The V and J ends lost 4 bases and 2 bases respectively, with 12 bases between them. The CDR3 extends over 13 amino acids. Germline V lookup: CDR1 GTSNPN, CDR2 SVGIG (reference sequence). CDR3 protein: CAWTLRRPYEQYF. In DNA, the CDR3 is TGTGCCTGGACTCTAAGGCGTCCCTACGAGCAGTACTTC.

The V and J genes are TRBV5-1 and TRBJ2-3; possibly TRBD1 or TRBD2 for D (7 bases each). The V and J ends lost 2 bases and 4 bases respectively, with 17 bases between them. CDR3 length: 16 amino acids. CDR1 is SGHRS, CDR2 YFSETQ, per germline. The CDR3 DNA reads TGCGCCAGCAGCTTTTCATTGGGAGGGACAGCAGATACGCAGTATTTT. As protein: CASSFSLGGTADTQYF.

The V gene is TRBV7-2, the J gene TRBJ2-5; D is perhaps TRBD2 (6 bases). V was pared by 1 base and J by 0 bases, with 6 bases between. Germline V CDR1 and CDR2: SGHTA, FQGNSA. This CDR3 contains 14 residues. CDR3 sequence: CASSLGGDQETQYF. CDR3 in DNA: TGTGCCAGCAGCTTAGGCGGGGACCAAGAGACCCAGTACTTC.

This chain links TRBV5-1 with TRBJ2-7, with D tentatively TRBD2 (6 bases). Germline CDR1 is SGHRS and CDR2 is YFSETQ. CDR3 size: 13 residues. Trimming removed 2 bases at V and 5 bases at J, with 11 bases between. CDR3 coding DNA: TGCGCCAGCAGCTTCCCCCGGGGGAACGAGCAGTACTTC. It specifies CASSFPRGNEQYF.

This sequence joins TRBV7-2 and TRBJ1-1; the D gene is possibly TRBD1 (5 bases). Per the germline V gene, CDR1 is SGHTA and CDR2 is FQGNSA. V was cut by 1 base and J by 5 bases, with 14 bases left in between. CDR3 length: 15 residues. The DNA for the CDR3 is TGTGCCAGCAGCTTAGTATTCGGGGGAGGTACTGAAGCTTTCTTT. Its protein product is CASSLVFGGGTEAFF. Full variable domain (rest looked up from reference TRBV7-2 and TRBJ1-1): GAGVSQSPSNKVTEKGKDVELRCDPISGHTALYWYRQSLGQGLEFLIYFQGNSAPDKSGLPSDRFSAERTGGSVSTLTIQRTQQEDSAVYLCASSLVFGGGTEAFFGQGTRLTVV.